Listed below are T cell receptor beta chains from one sample, sequenced in a study of regulatory T cells in long-lasting Graves disease. One entry per CDR3 protein results from TCRdb running MiXCR on the multiplex PCR reads. The repertoire holds almost 350,000 distinct CDR3 sequences, with around 20% as singletons. The sequenced sample was peripheral blood mononuclear cells (PBMCs), obtained when the disease was refractory, from a patient treated with antithyroid drugs. These receptor sequences come from a female donor with Graves disease. Both conserved end residues are part of each CDR3. Fields, in order: V gene, D gene, clone size, J gene, CDR3 DNA, CDR3 protein. D genes are given only for firm matches. Part of the rows lack a size; the others show once, few, many or a class for expanded clones.

>TRBV27|NA|many|TRBJ2-2
TGTGCCAGCAGTACCTATTTTTTTGGGGGCGAGGACACCGGGGAGCTGTTTTTT
CASSTYFFGGEDTGELFF
>TRBV7-2|NA|many|TRBJ2-7
TGTGCCAGTATGCGTGGGGGGCCCTCCTACGAGCAGTACTTC
CASMRGGPSYEQYF
>TRBV20-1|NA|few|TRBJ2-2
TGCAGTGCGTGGATTACCGGGGAGCTGTTTTTT
CSAWITGELFF
>TRBV27|TRBD1|many|TRBJ2-7
TGTGCCAGCAGTTTAGGAGGACAGGGAATCCACGAGCAGTACTTC
CASSLGGQGIHEQYF
>TRBV3-1|NA|NA|TRBJ2-1
TGTGCCAGCAGGCCGGAGGGCGGGCGCAATGAGCAGTTCTTC
CASRPEGGRNEQFF
>TRBV27|TRBD1|many|TRBJ1-6
TGTGCCAGCAGTTTATCTCTACCCCGACAGGGGGCTTATTCACCCCTCCACTTT
CASSLSLPRQGAYSPLHF
>TRBV7-2|TRBD1|few|TRBJ1-2
TGTGCCAGCAGCAAGGACAGGGTCACACATGACCTCTATGGCTACACCTTC
CASSKDRVTHDLYGYTF
>TRBV6-5|NA|many|TRBJ1-1
TGTGCCAGCAGTTACTCGTACGGGCAGTTGAACACTGAAGCTTTCTTT
CASSYSYGQLNTEAFF
>TRBV29-1|NA|NA|TRBJ2-1
TGCAGCGTTGGCAGGGGATCCTCTAGAAACTACAATGAGCAGTTCTTC
CSVGRGSSRNYNEQFF
>TRBV27|TRBD1|many|TRBJ2-7
TGTGCCACCGGGACAGGGACCTACGAGCAGTACTTC
CATGTGTYEQYF
>TRBV12-3/TRBV12-4|NA|NA|TRBJ1-1
TGTGCCAGCAGCAGGGGTTTTTTGAACACTGAAGCTTTCTTT
CASSRGFLNTEAFF
>TRBV28|NA|many|TRBJ2-7
TGTGCCAGCAGTCCCTGGCCCTACGAGCAGTACTTC
CASSPWPYEQYF
>TRBV20-1|TRBD2|NA|TRBJ2-2
TGCAGTGCAGCGACTAGCGGGAGTTTCAGCGGGGAGCTGTTTTTT
CSAATSGSFSGELFF
>TRBV9|NA|few|TRBJ1-2
TGTGCCAGCAGCAAGAGGGGGACCCAGGCCGGCTATGGCTACACCTTC
CASSKRGTQAGYGYTF
>TRBV12-3/TRBV12-4|NA|many|TRBJ1-2
TGTGCCAGCAGTTTAGGGCAGCCCGGCTACACCTTC
CASSLGQPGYTF
>TRBV7-2|TRBD1|many|TRBJ2-2
TGTGCCAGCAGCTTTGGGACAGGGAGAACAGGCGGGGAGCTGTTTTTT
CASSFGTGRTGGELFF
>TRBV12-3/TRBV12-4|TRBD2|few|TRBJ2-3
TGTGCCAGCAGTTTAGGAACTAGCGGTACAGATACGCAGTATTTT
CASSLGTSGTDTQYF
>TRBV2|NA|NA|TRBJ2-1
TGTGCCAGCAACCCTACAGGGTACAATGAGCAGTTCTTC
CASNPTGYNEQFF
>TRBV10-3|NA|few|TRBJ2-2
TGTGCCATCAGTGAGCGGGACCCTCGCGGCACCGGGGAGCTGTTTTTT
CAISERDPRGTGELFF
>TRBV27|NA|many|TRBJ2-7
TGTGCCAGCAGTTCCCCGGACTTTTGGGGGCTTCCTTCTACCGAGCAGTACTTC
CASSSPDFWGLPSTEQYF
>TRBV14|NA|NA|TRBJ2-5
TGTGCCAGCAGCCAAGGACGCCTCCAAGAGACCCAGTACTTC
CASSQGRLQETQYF
>TRBV20-1|NA|few|TRBJ2-5
TGCAGTGCTAGAGAGGGGCAAGACAGAATAAGAAAAGAGACCCAGTACTTC
CSAREGQDRIRKETQYF
>TRBV6-1|NA|NA|TRBJ2-7
TGTGCCAGCCTGGACCGATTCACCTCCTACGAGCAGTACTTC
CASLDRFTSYEQYF
>TRBV29-1|TRBD2|NA|TRBJ2-1
TGCAGCGCAAGACTAGCCGCCTACAATGAGCAGTTCTTC
CSARLAAYNEQFF
>TRBV29-1|NA|few|TRBJ1-2
TGCAGCGTATCGACGGACTACTATGGCTACACCTTC
CSVSTDYYGYTF
>TRBV4-2|NA|NA|TRBJ1-1
TGTGCCAGCAGCCAAGAAGGCCCGGGATCCGAAGCTTTCTTT
CASSQEGPGSEAFF
>TRBV5-1|TRBD2|NA|TRBJ2-5
TGCGCCAGCAGCCCGAGCGGGGGGCCTTACGAGACCCAGTACTTC
CASSPSGGPYETQYF
>TRBV12-3/TRBV12-4|NA|NA|TRBJ1-5
TGTGCCAGCAGCCTGGGGGTTCTCTCCAATCAGCCCCAGCATTTT
CASSLGVLSNQPQHF
>TRBV29-1|TRBD2|many|TRBJ2-5
TGCAGCCCCCATCCGGCTAGCGGGAGGGCCGAGGTGGAGACCCAGTACTTC
CSPHPASGRAEVETQYF
>TRBV15|NA|few|TRBJ2-5
TGTGCCACCAGCAGGGGACCGCAAGAGACCCAGTACTTC
CATSRGPQETQYF
>TRBV27|NA|few|TRBJ1-6
TGTGCCAGCAGTTCATACCAGTCCTCACCCCTCCACTTT
CASSSYQSSPLHF
>TRBV28|NA|many|TRBJ1-6
TGTGCCAGCAGTTTGTTTCAGAAAAATTCACCCCTCCACTTT
CASSLFQKNSPLHF
>TRBV30|NA|NA|TRBJ2-7
TGTGCCTGGAGTGTAACCCAAAGGGAGCAGTACTTC
CAWSVTQREQYF
>TRBV29-1|TRBD1|NA|TRBJ1-1
TGCAGCGCCTGGGACAGGTTGAACACTGAAGCTTTCTTT
CSAWDRLNTEAFF
>TRBV30|NA|many|TRBJ1-2
TGTGCCTGGAGCGGTTATGGCTACACCTTC
CAWSGYGYTF
>TRBV28|NA|many|TRBJ1-5
TGTGCCAGCACCTTTTACGGGCAGCCCCAGCATTTT
CASTFYGQPQHF
>TRBV29-1|TRBD1|few|TRBJ2-5
TGCAGCACAGGGGGGAGCTGGGAGACCCAGTACTTC
CSTGGSWETQYF
>TRBV12-3/TRBV12-4|TRBD1|many|TRBJ2-7
TGTGCCAGCAGTTGGGGGACAGGCTACGAGCAGTACTTC
CASSWGTGYEQYF
>TRBV29-1|TRBD1|few|TRBJ1-4
TGCAGCGTTGAACCGGGACAGGGACATGAAAAACTGTTTTTT
CSVEPGQGHEKLFF
>TRBV2|NA|NA|TRBJ2-1
TGTGCCAGCAGTGAATGGAGCCCCCCCGAGCAGTTCTTC
CASSEWSPPEQFF
>TRBV27|TRBD1|many|TRBJ1-6
TGTGCCAGCACTACCAGGACAGGGGGCTCTAATTCACCCCTCCACTTT
CASTTRTGGSNSPLHF
>TRBV5-4|NA|once|TRBJ2-3
TGTGCCAGCAGTGACCCACTTACAGATACGCAGTATTTT
CASSDPLTDTQYF
>TRBV14|NA|few|TRBJ1-2
TGTGCCAGCAGCCGTCACGGGGAGAGGGGCTATGGCTACACCTTC
CASSRHGERGYGYTF
>TRBV6-1|TRBD1|NA|TRBJ1-4
TGTGCCAGCAGCCCACTGGACAGGGGAGATGAAAAACTGTTTTTT
CASSPLDRGDEKLFF
>TRBV28|TRBD2|many|TRBJ2-7
TGTGCCAGCAGAAATCCGGGACTAGCGGGGGAGGCCTCCTACGAGCAGTACTTC
CASRNPGLAGEASYEQYF
>TRBV15|NA|many|TRBJ1-2
TGTGCCACCAGCAGAGATGGTTATGGCTACACCTTC
CATSRDGYGYTF
>TRBV20-1|TRBD1|NA|TRBJ2-7
TGCAGTGCCTCCGGACAGGGTCTCGGCTCGCTCTACGAGCAGTACTTC
CSASGQGLGSLYEQYF
>TRBV6-2/TRBV6-3|NA|few|TRBJ2-1
TGTGCCAGCAGTCGTACAGGATCCTACAATGAGCAGTTCTTC
CASSRTGSYNEQFF
>TRBV30|NA|many|TRBJ2-7
TGTGCCTGGAGTCTCCCCTACGAGCAGTACTTC
CAWSLPYEQYF
>TRBV18|NA|few|TRBJ1-1
TGTGCCAGCTCACCATTCGCAGTGAACACTGAAGCTTTCTTT
CASSPFAVNTEAFF
>TRBV11-2|TRBD1|many|TRBJ1-2
TGTGCCAGCAGCCCTACACAGGGGGCTGGAGGTGGCTACACCTTC
CASSPTQGAGGGYTF